This T cell receptor beta chain was recovered during a study of T cell repertoires in cytomegalovirus infection. Study-wide points: Pooled public TCR beta family frequency picked out CMV carriers with the relevant HLA. What dominated the ex vivo response were HLA-C-restricted CMV-specific TCR beta clonotypes.

Each CDR3 protein is one row after TCRdb ran MiXCR on the reads. This sample has nearly 550,000 distinct CDR3 sequences; more than 15% occur once, and the top ten carry 20% to 30%. This clonotype was seen repeatedly, ten times or more. Its antigen remains unknown. This CDR3 has 13 amino acids. CDR1 and CDR2 (germline): SGHTA, FQGNSA. Trimming stripped 5 bases from V and 5 bases from J, with 7 bases between. V is TRBV7-2 and J is TRBJ2-6; no firm D call. Sequenced sample: CD8+ T cells from PBMCs. This TCR was recovered from a human donor in good health (CMV status not recorded). Some clones in this sample may be carry-over from other donors' samples. The CDR3 DNA is TGTGCCAGCAGCCCTCGGAGGGCCAACGTCCTGACTTTC. It translates to CASSPRRANVLTF.